Reported below is one TCR beta chain. The record originates from a study of shared T cell receptors in the human thymus. Data came from immunoSEQ multiplex PCR; TCRdb stores just in-frame clones and leaves some out. Among 500,000 to 750,000 clones listed, approximately 90% were seen once. The V gene end was trimmed by 3 bases and the J gene end by 6 bases; junction bases not matched to a gene: 11. CDR3 length equals 16 residues. Germline CDR1 MNHEY, CDR2 SMNVEV (reference sequence). These same data were also listed under a study on human thymus T cells. That work adds: Having corrective surgery for congenital heart defects, healthy Finnish infants were the ones who donated. It was from resections taken during corrective heart surgery that the thymus tissue came. Thymic and blood repertoires showed apparently biased V and J gene usage. What related research reported was that thymic repertoires overlapped highly among unrelated individuals.

The sequence came from a boy younger than two with a congenital heart defect. The chain employs TRBV27 and TRBJ2-1; 7 bases are shared with TRBD2. The sequenced material came from thymocytes. In nucleotides, the CDR3 is TGTGCCAGCAGTTTTTGGGAGGGAGGGCCAGGCAATGAGCAGTTCTTC. Amino acid sequence: CASSFWEGGPGNEQFF.